The 16 T cell receptor beta chains given below trace back to one sample, sequenced in a study of T-cell memory formation after mild COVID-19. Using its own MiXCR run on the 5' RACE reads, TCRdb lists one record per CDR3 protein. Here the sample spans 580,000 or so distinct CDR3 sequences, roughly a sixth being singletons. The sample consisted of PBMCs or a T cell subset sorted from them (not recorded which). The source is an adult woman who had mild COVID-19 (a few samples of this study predate the infection). Cell type and time point are not known.

This clonotype was seen ten or more times. The CDR3 loop reads CSAREPGGHTEAFF. The CDR3 coding sequence is TGCAGTGCTAGGGAACCCGGGGGCCACACTGAAGCTTTCTTT. The gene calls are TRBV20-1 and TRBJ1-1, with D perhaps matching TRBD1 (6 bases). Germline V gives CDR1 DFQATT, CDR2 SNEGSKA (reference sequence). The CDR3 runs to 14 residues. The germline V and J ends were trimmed by 3 bases and 3 bases, with 14 bases remaining between them.

The chain recombines TRBV20-1 with TRBJ2-3; D may correspond to TRBD1 or TRBD2 (5 bases each). Trimming pared 5 bases from V and 2 bases from J, leaving 17 bases between. This CDR3 has 15 residues. Per the germline V gene, CDR1 is DFQATT and CDR2 is SNEGSKA (reference sequence). Here the CDR3 DNA reads TGCAGTGCTTCGAACCCGCGAGGGGCCACAGATACGCAGTATTTT. Translation: CSASNPRGATDTQYF.

The V gene is TRBV24-1, the J gene TRBJ2-7; 9 nucleotides line up with TRBD1. Germline CDR1 reads KGHDR; CDR2 reads SFDVKD. The CDR3 contains 16 residues. V shed 9 bases and J 2 bases; nucleotides not matched to a gene: 13. CDR3 in amino acids: CATGPGPDRGPYEQYF. In DNA, the CDR3 is TGTGCCACCGGCCCAGGCCCGGACAGGGGCCCCTACGAGCAGTACTTC.

The V gene is TRBV7-6, the J gene TRBJ1-1; a weak D match, TRBD1 (6 bases). This CDR3 is built from 16 residues. Germline V gives CDR1 SGHVS, CDR2 FNYEAQ. Trimming cost V 1 base and J 4 bases, with 16 bases left between them. The CDR3 region is CASSLVRGGASTEAFF. As DNA, the CDR3 is TGTGCCAGCAGCTTAGTGAGGGGGGGGGCAAGCACTGAAGCTTTCTTT.

In this sample, this clonotype turned up a few times. The CDR3 reads CASSLDPGGLQHF. The CDR3 nucleotides are TGTGCCAGCAGCTTAGACCCGGGGGGACTACAGCATTTT. The rearrangement joins TRBV11-2 to TRBJ1-5; the D gene is possibly TRBD1 (5 bases). Germline V gene data show CDR1 as SGHAT and CDR2 as FQNNGV. The CDR3 sequence is 13 residues long. The germline V and J ends were trimmed by 0 bases and 13 bases, with 13 bases remaining between them.

This clonotype appeared a few times. The genes are TRBV24-1 and TRBJ2-5; a possible D gene is TRBD1 (5 bases). Germline V gives CDR1 KGHDR, CDR2 SFDVKD. V was cut by 3 bases and J by 1 base, with 11 bases left in between. The length of the CDR3 is 15 residues. The CDR3 sequence is CATSDPAGIQETQYF. The CDR3 region has the DNA TGTGCCACCAGTGATCCCGCAGGGATCCAAGAGACCCAGTACTTC.

This clonotype was detected a few times. The CDR3 DNA reads as TGTGCCAGCAGCTCCCCTTGGACAGGGCGATCCTACGAGCAGTACTTC. This sequence encodes CASSSPWTGRSYEQYF. The chain recombines TRBV7-2 with TRBJ2-7, with 8 positions matching TRBD1. J gave up 1 base and V 4 bases, and 9 bases lay outside the gene matches. Germline CDR1 SGHTA, CDR2 FQGNSA. The CDR3 spans 16 residues.

This clonotype was found a few times. V gene TRBV12-3 or TRBV12-4 combines with J gene TRBJ2-2, with a possible D match to TRBD2 (6 bases). The CDR3 loop spans 14 amino acids. V lost 10 bases to trimming and J lost 4 bases, with 16 bases between them. For the CDR3, the DNA is TGTGCCACCCGGTCCAGGCGGGGCACCGGGGAGCTGTTTTTT. Residues: CATRSRRGTGELFF.

The genes are TRBV5-6 and TRBJ2-4, with a possible D match to TRBD1 (5 bases). CDR3 size: 17 residues. Germline V gene sequence: CDR1 SGHDT, CDR2 YYEEEE. V was pared by 3 bases and J by 6 bases, with 22 bases between. This chain's CDR3 is CASSSTSGSGLGNIQYF. In nucleotides, the CDR3 is TGTGCCAGCAGCTCGACTTCAGGGTCGGGCTTGGGAAACATTCAGTACTTC.

J is TRBJ2-1 and V is TRBV15; tentatively, D is TRBD1 (6 bases). Germline V lookup: CDR1 LNHNV, CDR2 YYDKDF (reference sequence). CDR3 length: 15 amino acids. V lost 0 bases and J lost 6, with 12 bases in between. The CDR3 DNA reads TGTGCCACCAGCAGAGATCAGGGGTTAAGCAATGAGCAGTTCTTC. Encoded protein: CATSRDQGLSNEQFF.

This clonotype was seen repeatedly, ten times or more. An end of the junction does not agree with germline; a read error may underlie this. The chain links TRBV27 to TRBJ1-5, with D possibly TRBD1 on 6 matching bases. Germline V gene data show CDR1 as MNHEY and CDR2 as SMNVEV (reference sequence). The CDR3 is 13 residues long. The CDR3, as DNA: TGTGCCAGTAGTTGGGACATCAATCAGCCCCAGCATTTT. Its translation: CASSWDINQPQHF.

The chain recombines TRBV7-9 with TRBJ2-3; D unclear. Deletions cut 1 base from V and 3 bases from J, with 11 bases between. CDR1 is SEHNR, CDR2 FQNEAQ, per germline (reference sequence). The CDR3 covers 15 residues. The CDR3 here is CASSLDQIGTDTQYF. CDR3 DNA: TGTGCCAGCAGCTTAGACCAAATAGGGACAGATACGCAGTATTTT.

The chain combines TRBV4-1 with TRBJ2-1; D unclear. Germline CDR1 is MGHRA and CDR2 is YSYEKL. V lost 6 bases and J lost 4, with 19 bases in between. The CDR3 covers 16 residues. The CDR3 region has the DNA TGCGCCAGCAGACCCCTGGGGTCTGGGTCGTACAATGAGCAGTTCTTC. Translating gives CASRPLGSGSYNEQFF.

This clonotype was detected a few times. The V and J genes are TRBV24-1 and TRBJ1-2, with D tentatively TRBD1 (6 bases). There are 14 residues in the CDR3. The V and J ends lost 3 bases and 4 bases respectively, with 11 bases between them. Germline CDR1 KGHDR, CDR2 SFDVKD. This CDR3 is CATSDPNRVYGYTF. CDR3 nucleotides: TGTGCCACCAGTGATCCTAACAGGGTCTATGGCTACACCTTC.

This clonotype was seen a few times. This sequence joins TRBV12-3 or TRBV12-4 and TRBJ2-4; D may be TRBD2 (6 bases). Trimming cost V 6 bases and J 3 bases, with 12 bases left between them. This CDR3 comprises 14 residues. CDR3 DNA: TGTGCCAGCAGGGCGAACGGGGGCAAAAACATTCAGTACTTC. This translates into CASRANGGKNIQYF.

This clonotype was counted only a few times. This chain connects TRBV27 to TRBJ2-2; D gene unclear. V was cut by 3 bases and J by 3 bases, with 17 bases left in between. CDR3 length: 17 amino acids. Germline V gene data show CDR1 as MNHEY and CDR2 as SMNVEV (reference sequence). The CDR3, as DNA: TGTGCCAGCAGTTTCTTACTGGGGTATAGGGACACCGGGGAGCTGTTTTTT. Translated: CASSFLLGYRDTGELFF.